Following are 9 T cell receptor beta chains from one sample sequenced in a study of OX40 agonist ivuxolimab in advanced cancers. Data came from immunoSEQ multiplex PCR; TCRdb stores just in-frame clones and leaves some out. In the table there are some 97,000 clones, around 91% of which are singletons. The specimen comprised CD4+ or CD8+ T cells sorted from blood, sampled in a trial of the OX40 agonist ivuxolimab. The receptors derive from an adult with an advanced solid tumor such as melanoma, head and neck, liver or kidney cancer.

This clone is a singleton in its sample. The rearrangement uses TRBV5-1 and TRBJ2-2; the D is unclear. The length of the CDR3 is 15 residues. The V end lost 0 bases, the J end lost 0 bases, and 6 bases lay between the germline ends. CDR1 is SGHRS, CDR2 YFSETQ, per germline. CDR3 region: CASSLGTANTGELFF. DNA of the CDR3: TGCGCCAGCAGCTTGGGGACCGCGAACACCGGGGAGCTGTTTTTT.

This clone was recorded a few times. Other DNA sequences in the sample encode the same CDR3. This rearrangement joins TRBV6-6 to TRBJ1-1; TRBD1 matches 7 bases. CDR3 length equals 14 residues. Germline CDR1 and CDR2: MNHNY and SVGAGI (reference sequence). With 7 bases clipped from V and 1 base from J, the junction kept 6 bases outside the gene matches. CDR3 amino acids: CASTATGTNTEAFF. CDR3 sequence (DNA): TGTGCCAGCACCGCGACAGGGACGAACACTGAAGCTTTCTTT.

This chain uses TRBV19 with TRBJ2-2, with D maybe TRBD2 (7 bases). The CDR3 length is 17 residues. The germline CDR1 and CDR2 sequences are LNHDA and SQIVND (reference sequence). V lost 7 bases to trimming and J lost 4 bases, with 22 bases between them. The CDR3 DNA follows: TGTGCCAGTAATCACCATGAGGGGGGGATAGGCACCGGGGAGCTGTTTTTT. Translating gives CASNHHEGGIGTGELFF.

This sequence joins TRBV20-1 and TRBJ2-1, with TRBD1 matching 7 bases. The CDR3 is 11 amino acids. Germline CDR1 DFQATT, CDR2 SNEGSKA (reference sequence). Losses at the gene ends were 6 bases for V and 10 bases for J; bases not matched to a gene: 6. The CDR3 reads CSAEQGTEQFF. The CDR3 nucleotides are TGCAGTGCAGAACAGGGGACGGAGCAGTTCTTC.

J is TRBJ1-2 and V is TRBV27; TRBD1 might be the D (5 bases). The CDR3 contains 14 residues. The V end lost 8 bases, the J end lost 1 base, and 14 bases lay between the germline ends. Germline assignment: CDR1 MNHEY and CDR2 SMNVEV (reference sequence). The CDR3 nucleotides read TGTGCCAGCGCATACCTGGGGCTTAACTATGGCTACACCTTC. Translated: CASAYLGLNYGYTF.

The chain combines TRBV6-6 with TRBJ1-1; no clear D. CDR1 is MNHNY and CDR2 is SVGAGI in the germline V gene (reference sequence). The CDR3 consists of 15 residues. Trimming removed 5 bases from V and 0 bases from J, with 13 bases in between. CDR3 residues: CASSQRNRVNTEAFF. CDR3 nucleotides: TGTGCCAGCAGTCAGAGGAATAGGGTGAACACTGAAGCTTTCTTT.

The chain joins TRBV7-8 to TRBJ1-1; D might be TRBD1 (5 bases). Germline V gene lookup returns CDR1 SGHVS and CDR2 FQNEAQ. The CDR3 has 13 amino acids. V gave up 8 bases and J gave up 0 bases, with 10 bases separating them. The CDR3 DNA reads TGTGCCAGCGGGTGGGGGGTGAACACTGAAGCTTTCTTT. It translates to CASGWGVNTEAFF.

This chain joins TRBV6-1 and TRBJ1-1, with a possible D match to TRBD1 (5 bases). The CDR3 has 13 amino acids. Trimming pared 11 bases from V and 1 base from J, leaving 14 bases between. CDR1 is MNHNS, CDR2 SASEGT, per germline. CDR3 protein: CAFSSRANTEAFF. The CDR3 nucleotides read TGTGCCTTCAGTAGCAGGGCGAACACTGAAGCTTTCTTT.

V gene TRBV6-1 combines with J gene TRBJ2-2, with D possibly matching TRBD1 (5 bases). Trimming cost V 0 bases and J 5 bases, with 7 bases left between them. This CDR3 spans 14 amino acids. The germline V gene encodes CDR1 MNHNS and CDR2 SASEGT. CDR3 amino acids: CASSEAPGTGELFF. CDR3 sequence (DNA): TGTGCCAGCAGTGAAGCCCCAGGGACCGGGGAGCTGTTTTTT.